What follows is one TCR beta chain and its context. RNA transcripts gave rise to amplified TCR beta CDR3 regions. HTBI primers were the set used in a first-round RT-PCR of the TCR CDR3. A single record per CDR3 protein comes from TCRdb applying MiXCR to the multiplex PCR reads. The sample carries 90,000 to 120,000 distinct CDR3 sequences, 16% recorded once. These data belong to a study of T cells in Graves' hyperthyroidism and ophthalmopathy. CDR1 is SGHAT, CDR2 FQNNGV, per germline. V was trimmed by 5 bases and J by 6 bases, leaving 7 bases between them. The CDR3 extends over 12 amino acids. Sequences were obtained from blood. The chain carries TRBV11-2 and TRBJ2-2; D uncertain. The sequence was obtained from a woman between 50 and 59 years old with Graves' hyperthyroidism. This CDR3 is CASSTGSGELFF. CDR3 nucleotide sequence: TGTGCCAGCAGCACCGGGTCCGGGGAGCTGTTTTTT. Full variable domain (missing parts from reference TRBV11-2 and TRBJ2-2): EAGVAQSPRYKIIEKRQSVAFWCNPISGHATLYWYQQILGQGPKLLIQFQNNGVVDDSQLPKDRFSAERLKGVDSTLKIQPAKLEDSAVYLCASSTGSGELFFGEGSRLTVL.